This T cell receptor beta chain derives from a study of blood T cell repertoires in COVID-19. V shed 3 bases, J shed 3 bases, and the junction held 8 bases outside the gene matches. CDR3 length: 16 residues. Germline lookup yields CDR1 LNHDA and CDR2 SQIVND (reference sequence). Data came from immunoSEQ multiplex PCR; TCRdb stores just in-frame clones and leaves some out. The data hold about 130,000 clones, with about 83% observed a single time. The V and J genes are TRBV19 and TRBJ1-5; 7 nucleotides match TRBD1. What was sequenced was peripheral blood. This receptor was taken from a human donor in a cohort sampled during active COVID-19. DNA of the CDR3: TGTGCCAGTAGTATCGTACAGGGGTTGGACAATCAGCCCCAGCATTTT. This translates into CASSIVQGLDNQPQHF.